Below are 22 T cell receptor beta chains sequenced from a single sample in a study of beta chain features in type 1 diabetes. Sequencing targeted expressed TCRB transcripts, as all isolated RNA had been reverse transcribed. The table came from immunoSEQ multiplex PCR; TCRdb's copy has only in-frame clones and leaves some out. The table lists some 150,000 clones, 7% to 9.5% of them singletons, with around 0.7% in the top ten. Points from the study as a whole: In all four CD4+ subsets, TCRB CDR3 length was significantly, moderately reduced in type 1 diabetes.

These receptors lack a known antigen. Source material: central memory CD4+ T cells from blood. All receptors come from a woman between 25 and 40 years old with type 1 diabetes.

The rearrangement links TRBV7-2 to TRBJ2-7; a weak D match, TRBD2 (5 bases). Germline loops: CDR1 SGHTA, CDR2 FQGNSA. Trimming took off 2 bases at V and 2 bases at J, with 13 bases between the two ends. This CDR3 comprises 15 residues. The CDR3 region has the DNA TGTGCCAGCAGCTTAAGGCCCCAGCGGACCTACGAGCAGTACTTC. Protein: CASSLRPQRTYEQYF.

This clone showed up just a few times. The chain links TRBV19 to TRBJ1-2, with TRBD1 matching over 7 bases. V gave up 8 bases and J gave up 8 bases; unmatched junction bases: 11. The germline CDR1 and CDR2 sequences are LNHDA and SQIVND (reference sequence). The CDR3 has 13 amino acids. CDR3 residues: CASLDRDLRGYTF. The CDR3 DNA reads TGTGCCAGTCTTGACAGGGACCTTCGCGGCTACACCTTC.

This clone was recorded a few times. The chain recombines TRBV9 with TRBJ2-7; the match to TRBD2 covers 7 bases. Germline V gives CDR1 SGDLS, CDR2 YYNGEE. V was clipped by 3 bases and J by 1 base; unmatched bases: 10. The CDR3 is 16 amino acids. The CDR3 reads CASSGTRCDLSYEQYF. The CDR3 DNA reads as TGTGCCAGCAGCGGGACTAGGTGTGACCTTTCCTACGAGCAGTACTTC.

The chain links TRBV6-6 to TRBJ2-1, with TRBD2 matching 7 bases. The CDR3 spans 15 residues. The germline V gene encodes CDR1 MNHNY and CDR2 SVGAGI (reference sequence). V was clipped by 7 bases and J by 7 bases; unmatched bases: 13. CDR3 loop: CASTLPSSGVNEQFF. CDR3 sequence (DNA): TGTGCCAGCACCCTCCCCTCGAGCGGGGTTAATGAGCAGTTCTTC.

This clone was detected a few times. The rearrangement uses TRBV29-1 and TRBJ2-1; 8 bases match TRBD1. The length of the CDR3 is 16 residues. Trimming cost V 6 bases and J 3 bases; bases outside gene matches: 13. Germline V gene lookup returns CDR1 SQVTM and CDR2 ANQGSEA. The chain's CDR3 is CSVHDAGQGNYNEQFF. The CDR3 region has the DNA TGCAGCGTACATGACGCCGGACAGGGAAACTACAATGAGCAGTTCTTC.

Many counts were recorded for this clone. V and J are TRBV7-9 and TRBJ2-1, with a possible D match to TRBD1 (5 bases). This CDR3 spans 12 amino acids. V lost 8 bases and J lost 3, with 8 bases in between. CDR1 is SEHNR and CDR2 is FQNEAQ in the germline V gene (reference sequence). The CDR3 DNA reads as TGTGCCAGCCCAGGGTACTACAATGAGCAGTTCTTC. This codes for CASPGYYNEQFF. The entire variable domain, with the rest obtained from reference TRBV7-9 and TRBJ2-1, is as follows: DTGVSQNPRHKITKRGQNVTFRCDPISEHNRLYWYRQTLGQGPEFLTYFQNEAQLEKSRLLSDRFSAERPKGSFSTLEIQRTEQGDSAMYLCASPGYYNEQFFGPGTRLTVL.

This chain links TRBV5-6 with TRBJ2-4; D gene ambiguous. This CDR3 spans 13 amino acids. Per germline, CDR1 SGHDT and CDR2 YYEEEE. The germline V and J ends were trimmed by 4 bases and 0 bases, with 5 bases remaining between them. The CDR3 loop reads CASSGLAKNIQYF. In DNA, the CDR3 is TGTGCCAGCAGCGGGCTAGCCAAAAACATTCAGTACTTC.

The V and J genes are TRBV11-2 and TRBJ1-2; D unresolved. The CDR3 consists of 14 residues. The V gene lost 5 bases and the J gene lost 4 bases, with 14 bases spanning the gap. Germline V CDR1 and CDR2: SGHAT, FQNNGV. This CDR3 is CASSPGRSAYGYTF. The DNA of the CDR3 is TGTGCCAGCAGCCCGGGAAGGTCGGCCTATGGCTACACCTTC.

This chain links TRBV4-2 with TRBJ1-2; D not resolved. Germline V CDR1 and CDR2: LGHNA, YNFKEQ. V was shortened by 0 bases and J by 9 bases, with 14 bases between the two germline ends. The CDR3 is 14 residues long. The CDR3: CASSQDGPSGRYTF. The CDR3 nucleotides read TGTGCCAGCAGCCAAGATGGTCCGTCTGGGCGCTACACCTTC.

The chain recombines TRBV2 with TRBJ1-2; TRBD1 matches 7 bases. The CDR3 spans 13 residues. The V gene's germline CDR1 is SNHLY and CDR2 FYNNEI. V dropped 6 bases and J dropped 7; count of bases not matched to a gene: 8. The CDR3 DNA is TGTGCCAGCAGGGGGACAGTAGGAGGTGGCTACACCTTC. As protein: CASRGTVGGGYTF.

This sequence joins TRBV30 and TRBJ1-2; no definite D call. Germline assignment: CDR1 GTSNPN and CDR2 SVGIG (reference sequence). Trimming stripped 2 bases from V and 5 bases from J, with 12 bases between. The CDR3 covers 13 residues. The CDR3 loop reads CAWSFLYRYGYTF. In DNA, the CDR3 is TGTGCCTGGAGTTTTTTGTACCGGTATGGCTACACCTTC. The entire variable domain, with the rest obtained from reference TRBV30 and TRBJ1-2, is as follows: SQTIHQWPATLVQPVGSPLSLECTVEGTSNPNLYWYRQAAGRGLQLLFYSVGIGQISSEVPQNLSASRPQDRQFILSSKKLLLSDSGFYLCAWSFLYRYGYTFGSGTRLTVV.

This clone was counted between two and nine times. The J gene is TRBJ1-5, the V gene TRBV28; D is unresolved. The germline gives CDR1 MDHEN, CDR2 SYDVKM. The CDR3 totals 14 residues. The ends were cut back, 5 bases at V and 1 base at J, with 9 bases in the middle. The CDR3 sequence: CASSRSGSNQPQHF. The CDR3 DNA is TGTGCCAGCAGTCGGAGTGGGAGCAATCAGCCCCAGCATTTT. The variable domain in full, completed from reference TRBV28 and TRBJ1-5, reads DVKVTQSSRYLVKRTGEKVFLECVQDMDHENMFWYRQDPGLGLRLIYFSYDVKMKEKGDIPEGYSVSREKKERFSLILESASTNQTSMYLCASSRSGSNQPQHFGDGTRLSIL.

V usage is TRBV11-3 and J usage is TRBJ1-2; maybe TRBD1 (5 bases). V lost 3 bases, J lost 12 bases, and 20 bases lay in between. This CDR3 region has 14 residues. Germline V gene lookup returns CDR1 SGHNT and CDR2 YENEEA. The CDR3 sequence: CASSFSDRPNGHTF. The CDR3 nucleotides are TGTGCCAGCAGCTTCTCCGACAGACCCAACGGACACACCTTC.

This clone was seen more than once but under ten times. Here the CDR3 reads CASSSGGTSGYNEQFF. The DNA of the CDR3 is TGTGCCAGCAGTTCAGGGGGGACTAGCGGATACAATGAGCAGTTCTTC. This chain links TRBV5-4 with TRBJ2-1, with TRBD2 matching 11 bases. This CDR3 spans 16 amino acids. After removal of 5 bases from V and 4 bases from J, the junction contained 8 bases not matched to a gene. Germline CDR1 and CDR2: SGHNT and YYREEE (reference sequence). The variable domain in full, completed from reference TRBV5-4 and TRBJ2-1, reads ETGVTQSPTHLIKTRGQQVTLRCSSQSGHNTVSWYQQALGQGPQFIFQYYREEENGRGNFPPRFSGLQFPNYSSELNVNALELDDSALYLCASSSGGTSGYNEQFFGPGTRLTVL.

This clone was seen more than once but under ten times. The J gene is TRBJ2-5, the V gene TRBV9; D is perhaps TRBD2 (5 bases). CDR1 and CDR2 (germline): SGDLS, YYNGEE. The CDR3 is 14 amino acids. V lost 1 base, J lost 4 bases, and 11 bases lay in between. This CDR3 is CASSVRGKGETQYF. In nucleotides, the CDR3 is TGTGCCAGCAGCGTAAGAGGGAAGGGAGAGACCCAGTACTTC.

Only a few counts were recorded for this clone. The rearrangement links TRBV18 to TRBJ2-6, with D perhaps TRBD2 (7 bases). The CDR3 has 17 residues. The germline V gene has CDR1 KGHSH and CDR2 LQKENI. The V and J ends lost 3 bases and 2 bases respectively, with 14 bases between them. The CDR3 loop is CASSPRGAGAGANVLTF. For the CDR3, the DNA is TGTGCCAGCTCACCTCGGGGGGCCGGGGCTGGGGCCAACGTCCTGACTTTC.

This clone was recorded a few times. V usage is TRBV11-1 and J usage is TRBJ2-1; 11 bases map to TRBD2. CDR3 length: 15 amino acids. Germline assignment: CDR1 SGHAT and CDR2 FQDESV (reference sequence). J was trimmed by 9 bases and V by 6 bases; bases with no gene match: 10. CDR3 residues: CASSSRLAGTGEQFF. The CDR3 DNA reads TGTGCCAGCAGTTCTCGACTAGCGGGAACGGGTGAGCAGTTCTTC. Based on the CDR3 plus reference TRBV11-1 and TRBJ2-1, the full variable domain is EAEVAQSPRYKITEKSQAVAFWCDPISGHATLYWYRQILGQGPELLVQFQDESVVDDSQLPKDRFSAERLKGVDSTLKIQPAELGDSAMYLCASSSRLAGTGEQFFGPGTRLTVL.

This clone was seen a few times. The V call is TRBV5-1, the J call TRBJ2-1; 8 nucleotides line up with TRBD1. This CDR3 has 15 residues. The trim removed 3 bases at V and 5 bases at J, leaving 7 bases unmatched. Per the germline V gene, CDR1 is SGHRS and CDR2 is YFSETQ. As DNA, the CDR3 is TGCGCCAGCAGCTCCCTGACAGGGGCGGACAATGAGCAGTTCTTC. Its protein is CASSSLTGADNEQFF.

In nucleotides, the CDR3 is TGTGCCAGCAGTTTAGATAGGGCAGGGGGCTCAGATACGCAGTATTTT. It specifies CASSLDRAGGSDTQYF. The genes are TRBV28 and TRBJ2-3; 8 bases fit TRBD1. The trim removed 2 bases at V and 4 bases at J, leaving 8 bases unmatched. Germline V gene lookup returns CDR1 MDHEN and CDR2 SYDVKM. The CDR3 spans 16 residues.

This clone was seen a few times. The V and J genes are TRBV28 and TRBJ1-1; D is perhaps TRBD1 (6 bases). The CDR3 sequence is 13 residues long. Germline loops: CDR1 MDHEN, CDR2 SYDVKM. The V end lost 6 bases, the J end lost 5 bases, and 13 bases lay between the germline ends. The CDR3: CASSLQGRTEAFF. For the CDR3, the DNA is TGTGCCAGCAGCCTACAGGGCCGGACTGAAGCTTTCTTT.

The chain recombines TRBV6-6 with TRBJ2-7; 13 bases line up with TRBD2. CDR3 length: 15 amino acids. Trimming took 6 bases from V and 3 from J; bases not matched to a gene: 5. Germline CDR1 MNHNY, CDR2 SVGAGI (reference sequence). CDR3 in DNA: TGTGCCAGCAGCCCCCGACTAGCGGGAGGCTACGAGCAGTACTTC. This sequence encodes CASSPRLAGGYEQYF.

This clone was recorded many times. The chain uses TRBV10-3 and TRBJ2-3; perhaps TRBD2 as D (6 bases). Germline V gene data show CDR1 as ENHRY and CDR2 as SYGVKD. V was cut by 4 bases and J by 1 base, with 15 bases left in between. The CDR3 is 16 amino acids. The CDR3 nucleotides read TGTGCCATCAGTGGGTTAGCGGAGGCGGGCACAGATACGCAGTATTTT. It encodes CAISGLAEAGTDTQYF.